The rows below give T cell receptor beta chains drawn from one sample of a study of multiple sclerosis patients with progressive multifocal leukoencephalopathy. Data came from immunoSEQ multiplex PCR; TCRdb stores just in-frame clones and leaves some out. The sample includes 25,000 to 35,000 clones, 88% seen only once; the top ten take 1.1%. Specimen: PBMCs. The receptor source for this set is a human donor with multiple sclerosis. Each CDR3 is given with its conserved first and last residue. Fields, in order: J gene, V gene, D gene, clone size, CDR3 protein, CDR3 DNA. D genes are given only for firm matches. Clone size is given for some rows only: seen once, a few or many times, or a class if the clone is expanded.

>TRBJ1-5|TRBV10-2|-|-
CASSRVEGPRGQPQHF
TGCGCCAGCAGTCGGGTCGAGGGGCCTCGCGGGCAGCCCCAGCATTTT
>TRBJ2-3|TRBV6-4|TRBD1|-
CASSDSSGSGGKDTQYF
TGTGCCAGCAGTGACTCGAGCGGCTCAGGGGGCAAGGATACGCAGTATTTT
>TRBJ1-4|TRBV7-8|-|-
CASSYWGPGTANEKLFF
TGTGCCAGCAGTTATTGGGGGCCGGGGACGGCTAATGAAAAACTGTTTTTT
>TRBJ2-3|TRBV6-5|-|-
CASSQGDTQYF
TGTGCCAGCAGTCAAGGAGATACGCAGTATTTT
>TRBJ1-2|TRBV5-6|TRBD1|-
CASSLVGQGYGYTF
TGTGCCAGCAGCTTGGTGGGACAGGGATATGGCTACACCTTC
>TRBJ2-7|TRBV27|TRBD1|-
CASSATGVGSYEQYF
TGTGCCAGCAGTGCGACAGGGGTGGGCTCCTACGAGCAGTACTTC
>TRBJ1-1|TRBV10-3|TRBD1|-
CASGTGGMNTEAFF
TGTGCCAGCGGGACAGGGGGTATGAACACTGAAGCTTTCTTT
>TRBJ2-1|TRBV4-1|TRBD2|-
CASSPKIPGGAFSDEQFF
TGCGCCAGCAGCCCGAAGATCCCCGGGGGGGCCTTTAGCGATGAGCAGTTCTTC
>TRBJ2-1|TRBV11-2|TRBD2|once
CASSYLAGGSPNFF
TGTGCCAGCAGCTACTTAGCGGGGGGATCCCCCAACTTCTTC
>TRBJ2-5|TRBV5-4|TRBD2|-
CASARGGPQETQYF
TGTGCCTCCGCGCGGGGGGGCCCGCAAGAGACCCAGTACTTC
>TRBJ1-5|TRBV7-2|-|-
CASSFNYQPQHF
TGTGCCAGCAGCTTTAACTATCAGCCCCAGCATTTT
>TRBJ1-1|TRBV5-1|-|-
CASSLAVGFTEAFF
TGCGCCAGCAGCTTGGCGGTCGGCTTCACTGAAGCTTTCTTT
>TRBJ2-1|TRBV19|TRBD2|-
CASSIYSGGTNEQFF
TGTGCCAGTAGTATATATAGCGGGGGGACCAATGAGCAGTTCTTC
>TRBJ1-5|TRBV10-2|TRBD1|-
CASSESGLGDRGDSMDQPQHF
TGCGCCAGCAGTGAGTCCGGGCTGGGGGACAGGGGGGACTCCATGGATCAGCCCCAGCATTTT
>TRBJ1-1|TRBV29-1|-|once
CSVDEAGVGTEAFF
TGCAGCGTTGACGAGGCCGGGGTAGGCACTGAAGCTTTCTTT
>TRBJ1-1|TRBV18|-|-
CASSPPEGPWTEAFF
TGTGCCAGCTCACCACCGGAGGGGCCGTGGACTGAAGCTTTCTTT
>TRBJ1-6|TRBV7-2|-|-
CASSRESSYNSPLHF
TGTGCCAGCAGCCGAGAGAGCTCCTATAATTCACCCCTCCACTTT
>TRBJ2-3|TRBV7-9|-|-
CASSLASGTRDTQYF
TGTGCCAGCAGCTTAGCATCAGGGACCAGGGATACGCAGTATTTT
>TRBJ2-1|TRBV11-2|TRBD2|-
CASSLGHAGGPWYEQFF
TGTGCCAGCAGCTTAGGTCACGCGGGGGGACCTTGGTATGAGCAGTTCTTC
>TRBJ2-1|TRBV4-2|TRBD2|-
CVSSQDGGGAVNEQFF
TGTGTCAGCAGCCAAGATGGCGGGGGGGCCGTCAATGAGCAGTTCTTC
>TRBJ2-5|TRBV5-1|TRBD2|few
CASSFTGTSGLYQETQYF
TGCGCCAGCAGCTTTACCGGGACTAGCGGATTGTACCAAGAGACCCAGTACTTC
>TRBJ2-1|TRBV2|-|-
CASSQGLGEQFF
TGTGCCAGCAGTCAGGGCCTAGGTGAGCAGTTCTTC
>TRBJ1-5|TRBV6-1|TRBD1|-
CASSESGGTGHQPQHF
TGTGCCAGCAGTGAATCGGGCGGGACAGGTCATCAGCCCCAGCATTTT
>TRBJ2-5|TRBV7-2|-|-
CASSLRGQETQYF
TGTGCCAGCAGCTTGAGGGGGCAAGAGACCCAGTACTTC
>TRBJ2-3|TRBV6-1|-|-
CASTAALSYTDTQYF
TGTGCCAGCACGGCAGCGCTATCATACACAGATACGCAGTATTTT
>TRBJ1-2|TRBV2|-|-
CASSEAGRSGYTF
TGTGCCAGCAGTGAAGCAGGGAGGAGTGGCTACACCTTC
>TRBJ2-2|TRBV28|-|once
CASRGPGTGELFF
TGTGCCAGCAGGGGGCCGGGAACCGGGGAGCTGTTTTTT
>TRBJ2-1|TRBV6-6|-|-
CASITLQGSYNEQFF
TGTGCCAGCATCACACTACAGGGCTCCTACAATGAGCAGTTCTTC
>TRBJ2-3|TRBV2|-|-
CASSEGDGSADTQYF
TGTGCCAGCAGTGAAGGCGACGGAAGTGCAGATACGCAGTATTTT
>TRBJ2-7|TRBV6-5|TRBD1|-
CASGLGQGGGYEQYF
TGTGCCAGCGGCTTAGGACAGGGTGGGGGATACGAGCAGTACTTC
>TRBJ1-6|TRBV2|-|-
CASTPGLRNSPLHF
TGTGCCAGCACCCCCGGACTGCGCAATTCACCCCTCCACTTT
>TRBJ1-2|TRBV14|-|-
CASSLTQGFGYTF
TGTGCCAGCAGTCTTACGCAGGGGTTTGGCTACACCTTC
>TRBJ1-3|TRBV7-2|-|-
CASSFGGSGNTIYF
TGTGCCAGCAGTTTTGGCGGCTCTGGAAACACCATATATTTT
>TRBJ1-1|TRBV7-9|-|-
CASSLGAEIWVTEAFF
TGTGCCAGCAGCTTAGGGGCAGAAATTTGGGTCACTGAAGCTTTCTTT
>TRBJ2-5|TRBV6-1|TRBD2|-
CASSDSSGVGTQYF
TGTGCCAGCAGTGATAGTAGCGGGGTCGGGACCCAGTACTTC
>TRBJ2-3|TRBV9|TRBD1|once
CASSAYTGGTGNTQYF
TGTGCCAGCAGCGCCTACACTGGGGGGACAGGAAATACGCAGTATTTT
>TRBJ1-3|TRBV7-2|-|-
CASSLVPDSGNTIYF
TGTGCCAGCAGCTTAGTTCCAGACTCTGGAAACACCATATATTTT
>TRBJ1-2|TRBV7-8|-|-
CASSLGSGGGRNYGYTF
TGTGCCAGCAGCTTAGGGAGTGGCGGGGGGCGTAACTATGGCTACACCTTC
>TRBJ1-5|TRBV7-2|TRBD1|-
CASSSGQGNQPQHF
TGTGCCAGCAGCTCTGGACAGGGCAATCAGCCCCAGCATTTT
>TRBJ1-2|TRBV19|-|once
CASWDGYGYTF
TGTGCCAGTTGGGACGGATATGGCTACACCTTC
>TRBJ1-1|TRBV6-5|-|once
CASTGTGNTEAFF
TGTGCCAGCACCGGAACCGGGAACACTGAAGCTTTCTTT
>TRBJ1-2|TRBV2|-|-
CASSEAGHYGYTF
TGTGCCAGCAGTGAAGCGGGACACTATGGCTACACCTTC
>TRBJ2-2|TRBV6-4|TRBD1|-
CASSDSPGGNTGELFF
TGTGCCAGCAGTGACTCTCCAGGGGGGAACACCGGGGAGCTGTTTTTT
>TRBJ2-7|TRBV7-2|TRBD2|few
CASSRLAGVSYEQYF
TGTGCCAGCAGCCGACTAGCGGGGGTTTCCTACGAGCAGTACTTC
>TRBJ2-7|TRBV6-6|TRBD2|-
CASSYGGEGNEQYF
TGTGCCAGCAGTTACGGCGGGGAGGGGAACGAGCAGTACTTC
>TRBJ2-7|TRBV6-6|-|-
CASRPRVDGASEQYF
TGTGCCAGCAGGCCCCGTGTAGACGGGGCCTCCGAGCAGTACTTC
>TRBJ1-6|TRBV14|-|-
CASSQDRGNSPLHF
TGTGCCAGCAGCCAAGATCGGGGTAATTCACCCCTCCACTTT
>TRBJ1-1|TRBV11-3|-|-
CASSFGDTEAFF
TGTGCCAGCAGCTTCGGAGACACTGAAGCTTTCTTT
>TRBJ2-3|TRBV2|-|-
CASKRDKWEDTQYF
TGTGCCAGCAAAAGGGACAAGTGGGAAGATACGCAGTATTTT
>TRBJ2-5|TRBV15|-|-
CATSRGGAEETQYF
TGTGCCACCAGCAGAGGAGGGGCAGAAGAGACCCAGTACTTC